This record concerns one T cell receptor beta chain sequence. Its antigen is unidentified. These data originate in a study of a mutant IDH1 vaccine in newly diagnosed glioma. Time point in this sample: week 35, safety follow-up. All doses held 300 ug of mutant IDH1 20-mer peptide, with topical imiquimod. Trimming cost V 9 bases and J 0 bases, with 9 bases left between them. The CDR3 totals 13 residues. CDR1 MNHNS and CDR2 SASEGT come from the germline V gene. TCRdb keeps only in-frame clones here, not all; method: immunoSEQ multiplex PCR. The table includes more than 25,000 clones, around three quarters detected once.

The chain carries TRBV6-1 and TRBJ1-3; D ambiguous. The TCR originated in a woman between 25 and 40 years old with glioma. Some clones in this sample may be carry-over from other donors' samples. The sample here was PBMCs, taken from a glioma patient whose treatment included an IDH1 peptide vaccine. CDR3 sequence: CARRQVSGNTIYF. The CDR3 DNA reads as TGTGCCAGGAGACAAGTCTCTGGAAACACCATATATTTT.